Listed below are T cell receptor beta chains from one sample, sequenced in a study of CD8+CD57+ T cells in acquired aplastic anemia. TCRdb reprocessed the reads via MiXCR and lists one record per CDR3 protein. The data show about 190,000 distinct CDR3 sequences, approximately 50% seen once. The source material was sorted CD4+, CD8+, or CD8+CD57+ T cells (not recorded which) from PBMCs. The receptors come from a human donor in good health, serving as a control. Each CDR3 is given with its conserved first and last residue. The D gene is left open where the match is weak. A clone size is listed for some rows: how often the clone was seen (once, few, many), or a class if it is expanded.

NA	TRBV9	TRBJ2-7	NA	TGTGCCAGCAGCGTAGGGGGGTCCTACGAGCAGTACTTC	CASSVGGSYEQYF
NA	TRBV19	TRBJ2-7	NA	TGTGCCAGTAGTATAAGACAGGACTACGAGCAGTACTTC	CASSIRQDYEQYF
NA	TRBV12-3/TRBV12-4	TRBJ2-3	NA	TGTGCCAGCAGTTTCCAGAGGGCTTACACAGATACGCAGTATTTT	CASSFQRAYTDTQYF
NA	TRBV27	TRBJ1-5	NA	TGTGCCAGCAGTTTACGTCAGCCGAGTGGCAATCAGCCCCAGCATTTT	CASSLRQPSGNQPQHF
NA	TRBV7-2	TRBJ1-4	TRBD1	TGTGCCAGCAGTAAGGCCGGTCAGGGGGGTGGTGAAAAACTGTTTTTT	CASSKAGQGGGEKLFF
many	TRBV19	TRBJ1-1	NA	TGTGCCAGTAGTCCAGCCGAGGGGCGCGGGACTGAAGCTTTCTTT	CASSPAEGRGTEAFF
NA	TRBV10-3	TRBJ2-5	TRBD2	TGTGCCATCAGTGAGGGCGGGGGGCACGAGACCCAGTACTTC	CAISEGGGHETQYF
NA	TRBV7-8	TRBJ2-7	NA	TGTGCCAGCAGGCCAGGGCAGGGAACCTACGAGCAGTACTTC	CASRPGQGTYEQYF
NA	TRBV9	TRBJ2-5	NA	TGTGCCAGCAGCGTAGCGGGGGCGGGGACCCAGTACTTC	CASSVAGAGTQYF
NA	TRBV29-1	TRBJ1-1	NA	TGCAGCTCAACCCTTATGGCCTCCTCCGGGGCTTTCTTT	CSSTLMASSGAFF
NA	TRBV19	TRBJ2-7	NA	TGTGCCAGTAGTATGCGGCAGGGTCCCTACGAGCAGTACTTC	CASSMRQGPYEQYF
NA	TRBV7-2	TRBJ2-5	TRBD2	TGTGCCAGCAGCCTAGCGGGGAGGGGAGAGACCCAGTACTTC	CASSLAGRGETQYF
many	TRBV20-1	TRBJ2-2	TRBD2	TGCAGTGCTAGGGGACTAGCGGGCCTGAACACCGGGGAGCTGTTTTTT	CSARGLAGLNTGELFF